This record concerns one T cell receptor beta chain sequence. The data belong to a study of OX40 agonist ivuxolimab in advanced cancers. Across the study: Hepatocellular carcinoma, melanoma, renal cell or head and neck cancer affected the dose-escalation patients.

Germline V gene data show CDR1 as SEHNR and CDR2 as FQNEAQ (reference sequence). The ends were cut back, 2 bases at V and 4 bases at J, with 13 bases in the middle. The CDR3 has 15 amino acids. Patients were ruled out by autoimmune disease history or systemic immunosuppression. The timepoints at which blood was sampled were baseline, cycle 4 day 1, and cycle 7 day 1. Libraries were prepared by immunoSEQ multiplex PCR; TCRdb keeps only in-frame clonotypes and omits some of them. The data contain tens of thousands of clones, approximately 87% of them singletons. This sequence originates from an adult with an advanced solid tumor such as melanoma, head and neck, liver or kidney cancer. The specimen was CD4+ or CD8+ T cells sorted from blood, collected in a trial of the OX40 agonist ivuxolimab. The V and J genes are TRBV7-9 and TRBJ2-3, with D perhaps TRBD1 (6 bases). Written as DNA, the CDR3 is TGTGCCAGCAGCTTAATAGAGGGGGTGGCAGATACGCAGTATTTT. Protein sequence: CASSLIEGVADTQYF. The full variable domain, its missing parts supplied by reference TRBV7-9 and TRBJ2-3, is DTGVSQNPRHKITKRGQNVTFRCDPISEHNRLYWYRQTLGQGPEFLTYFQNEAQLEKSRLLSDRFSAERPKGSFSTLEIQRTEQGDSAMYLCASSLIEGVADTQYFGPGTRLTVL.